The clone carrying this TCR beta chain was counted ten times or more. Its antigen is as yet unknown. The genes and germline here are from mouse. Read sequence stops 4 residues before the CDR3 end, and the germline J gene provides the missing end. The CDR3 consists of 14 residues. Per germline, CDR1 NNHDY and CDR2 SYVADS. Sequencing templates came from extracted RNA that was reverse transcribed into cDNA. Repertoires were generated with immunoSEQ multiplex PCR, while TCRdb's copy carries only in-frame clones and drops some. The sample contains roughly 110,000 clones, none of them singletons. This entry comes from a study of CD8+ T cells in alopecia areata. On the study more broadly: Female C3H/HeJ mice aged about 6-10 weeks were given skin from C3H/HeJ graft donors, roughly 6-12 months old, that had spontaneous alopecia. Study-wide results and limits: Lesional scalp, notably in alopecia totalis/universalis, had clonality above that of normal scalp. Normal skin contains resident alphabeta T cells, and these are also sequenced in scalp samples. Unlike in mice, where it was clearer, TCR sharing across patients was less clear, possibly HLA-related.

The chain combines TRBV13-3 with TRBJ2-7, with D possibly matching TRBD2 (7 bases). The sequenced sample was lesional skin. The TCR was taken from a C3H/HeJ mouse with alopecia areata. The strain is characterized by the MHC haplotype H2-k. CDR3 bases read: TGTGCCAGCAGTGATTTGGGGGGCGCGGAT. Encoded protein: CASSDLGGAD. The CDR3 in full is CASSDLGGADEQYF.